The 14 T cell receptor beta chains below all came from one sample that was sequenced in a study of control samples from healthy donors and cancer patients. Using immunoSEQ multiplex PCR, the repertoire was profiled, and TCRdb retains in-frame clones only, with some absent. Here the sample spans about 85,000 clones, 85% to 90% being singletons. Sequences were obtained from blood. The receptors shown here come from a man aged 50 or older in good health.

This clone is a singleton in its sample. J is TRBJ2-6 and V is TRBV7-8, with D uncertain. CDR1 and CDR2 from the germline V gene are SGHVS and FQNEAQ. V was cut by 2 bases and J by 0 bases, with 17 bases left in between. This CDR3 region has 19 residues. The CDR3, as DNA: TGTGCCAGCAGCTTAATCTTAACGGACCTAAACTCTGGGGCCAACGTCCTGACTTTC. Its protein product is CASSLILTDLNSGANVLTF. Variable domain in full (rest from reference TRBV7-8 and TRBJ2-6): GAGVSQSPRYKVAKRGQDVALRCDPISGHVSLFWYQQALGQGPEFLTYFQNEAQLDKSGLPSDRFFAERPEGSVSTLKIQRTQQEDSAVYLCASSLILTDLNSGANVLTFGAGSRLTVL.

This sequence joins TRBV19 and TRBJ2-5, with a tentative D call TRBD2 (5 bases). Germline V gene data show CDR1 as LNHDA and CDR2 as SQIVND (reference sequence). This CDR3 comprises 14 residues. Trimming removed 9 bases at V and 3 bases at J, with 17 bases between. In nucleotides, the CDR3 is TGTGCCAGCCCGGGAAGGGAAAAGGAAGAGACCCAGTACTTC. Its translation: CASPGREKEETQYF.

The rearrangement joins TRBV19 to TRBJ2-6; 9 bases are shared with TRBD1. This CDR3 is built from 18 residues. Germline lookup yields CDR1 LNHDA and CDR2 SQIVND (reference sequence). With 5 bases clipped from V and 2 bases from J, the junction kept 10 bases outside the gene matches. The CDR3 DNA reads as TGTGCCAGTAGTGGGTTCCGGGACAGGGAGGCTGGGGCCAACGTCCTGACTTTC. Translated, it gives CASSGFRDREAGANVLTF.

This clone occurred a few times. Within the sample, other DNA sequences also encode this same CDR3. V gene TRBV5-5 combines with J gene TRBJ1-1, with D unresolved. The CDR3 loop spans 13 amino acids. Germline values: CDR1 SGHKS, CDR2 YYEKEE (reference sequence). V lost 1 base, J lost 1 base, and 5 bases lay in between. This CDR3 is CASSLLGNTEAFF. As DNA, the CDR3 is TGTGCCAGCAGCTTGTTAGGGAACACTGAAGCTTTCTTT. Full variable domain (rest looked up from reference TRBV5-5 and TRBJ1-1): DAGVTQSPTHLIKTRGQQVTLRCSPISGHKSVSWYQQVLGQGPQFIFQYYEKEERGRGNFPDRFSARQFPNYSSELNVNALLLGDSALYLCASSLLGNTEAFFGQGTRLTVV.

DNA for the CDR3: TGTGCCAGCAGCGCCATAGCGGGGGGGCCGGGCGAGCAGTACTTC. It yields the protein CASSAIAGGPGEQYF. This sequence joins TRBV21-1 and TRBJ2-7; the table assigns TRBD2, which was not confirmed against the DNA. TRBV21-1 is a listed pseudogene. The CDR3 is 15 residues long.

This chain connects TRBV2 to TRBJ1-5; weak D call: TRBD1 (5 bases). The CDR3 has 14 amino acids. The germline V gene has CDR1 SNHLY and CDR2 FYNNEI. The V gene lost 5 bases and the J gene lost 5 bases, with 13 bases spanning the gap. CDR3 region: CASSHSGFHQPQHF. Here the CDR3 DNA reads TGTGCCAGCAGTCACTCAGGGTTCCATCAGCCCCAGCATTTT.

The chain employs TRBV29-1 and TRBJ2-1, with 13 nucleotides matching TRBD2. The trim removed 6 bases at V and 0 bases at J, leaving 8 bases unmatched. Germline V CDR1 and CDR2: SQVTM, ANQGSEA. The CDR3 consists of 17 residues. CDR3 nucleotide sequence: TGCAGCGTAGCCGGGACTAGCGGGGCCAGCTCCTACAATGAGCAGTTCTTC. Residues: CSVAGTSGASSYNEQFF.

The rearrangement links TRBV5-5 to TRBJ2-5; 9 positions match TRBD1. From germline, CDR1 is SGHKS and CDR2 YYEKEE (reference sequence). This CDR3 region has 14 residues. V shed 0 bases, J shed 5 bases, and the junction held 2 bases outside the gene matches. Here the CDR3 reads CASSLGTGDETQYF. CDR3 nucleotides: TGTGCCAGCAGCTTGGGGACAGGGGATGAGACCCAGTACTTC.

The table lists this clone with a count of one. The chain links TRBV18 to TRBJ1-1, with D unresolved. Trimming removed 2 bases from V and 2 bases from J, with 12 bases in between. Germline-derived CDR1 and CDR2 are KGHSH and LQKENI. There are 15 residues in the CDR3. The CDR3 DNA reads as TGTGCCAGCTCACCAATACGGACCGATAACACTGAAGCTTTCTTT. Translation: CASSPIRTDNTEAFF.

The V call is TRBV10-3, the J call TRBJ2-1; TRBD1 agrees at 8 bases. Germline V gene lookup returns CDR1 ENHRY and CDR2 SYGVKD. J gave up 3 bases and V 2 bases, and 6 bases lay outside the gene matches. The CDR3 loop spans 16 amino acids. In nucleotides, the CDR3 is TGTGCCATCAGTGAGGCGGGACAGGACCACTACAATGAGCAGTTCTTC. Its protein product is CAISEAGQDHYNEQFF.

The chain has TRBV27 and TRBJ1-6; no definite D call. V was pared by 3 bases and J by 7 bases, with 13 bases between. Germline lookup yields CDR1 MNHEY and CDR2 SMNVEV (reference sequence). The CDR3 spans 15 residues. CDR3 coding DNA: TGTGCCAGCAGTTTGTATGTGGGAGAGAATTCACCCCTCCACTTT. Translated: CASSLYVGENSPLHF.

CDR3 loop: CASSVPLREKLFF. CDR3 DNA sequence: TGTGCCAGCAGCGTACCTTTAAGGGAAAAACTGTTTTTT. The gene calls are TRBV9 and TRBJ1-4; D unclear. The CDR3 extends over 13 amino acids. Trimming shortened V by 1 base and J by 8 bases, and 9 bases separated the two germline ends. Germline assignment: CDR1 SGDLS and CDR2 YYNGEE.

The chain uses TRBV7-9 and TRBJ1-3, with D possibly TRBD1 on 5 matching bases. Germline CDR1 is SEHNR and CDR2 is FQNEAQ (reference sequence). The CDR3 consists of 11 residues. Trimming took 11 bases from V and 1 from J, leaving 6 bases between them. The chain's CDR3 is CAPGSGNTIYF. Written as DNA, the CDR3 is TGTGCCCCAGGGTCTGGAAACACCATATATTTT. Looking up the rest from reference TRBV7-9 and TRBJ1-3 gives the full variable domain: DTGVSQNPRHKITKRGQNVTFRCDPISEHNRLYWYRQTLGQGPEFLTYFQNEAQLEKSRLLSDRFSAERPKGSFSTLEIQRTEQGDSAMYLCAPGSGNTIYFGEGSWLTVV.

V and J are TRBV7-9 and TRBJ1-6, with 9 positions matching TRBD1. The CDR3 sequence is 16 residues long. Losses at the gene ends were 5 bases for V and 7 bases for J; bases not matched to a gene: 9. Germline values: CDR1 SEHNR, CDR2 FQNEAQ (reference sequence). CDR3 protein: CASSPRGTGWNSPLHF. The CDR3 bases are TGTGCCAGCAGCCCAAGGGGGACAGGGTGGAATTCACCCCTCCACTTT.